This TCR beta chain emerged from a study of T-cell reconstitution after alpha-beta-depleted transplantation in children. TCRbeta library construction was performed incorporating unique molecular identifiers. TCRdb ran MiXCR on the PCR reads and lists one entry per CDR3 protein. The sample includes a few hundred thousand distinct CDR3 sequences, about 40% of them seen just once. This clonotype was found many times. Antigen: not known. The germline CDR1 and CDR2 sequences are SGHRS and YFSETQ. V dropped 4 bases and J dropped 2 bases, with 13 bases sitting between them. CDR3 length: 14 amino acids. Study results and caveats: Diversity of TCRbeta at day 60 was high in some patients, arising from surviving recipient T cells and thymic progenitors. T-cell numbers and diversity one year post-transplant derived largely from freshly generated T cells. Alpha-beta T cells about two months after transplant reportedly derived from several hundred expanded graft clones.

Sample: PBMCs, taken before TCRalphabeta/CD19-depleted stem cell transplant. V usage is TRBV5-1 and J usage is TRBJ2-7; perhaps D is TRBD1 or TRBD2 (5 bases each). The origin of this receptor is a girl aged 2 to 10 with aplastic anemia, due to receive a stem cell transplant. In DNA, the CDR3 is TGCGCCAGCAGCCCCCGGGACGGGACCTACGAGCAGTACTTC. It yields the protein CASSPRDGTYEQYF.